The 23 T cell receptor beta chains below all came from one sample that was sequenced in a study of cytomegalovirus exposure and HLA in healthy donors. PCR involved 60 Vbeta and 13 Jbeta primers. The repertoire was sequenced with immunoSEQ multiplex PCR; TCRdb's copy has only in-frame clones and lacks some. Of around 190,000 clones in the sample, about 80% were seen once. The specimen sequenced was PBMCs. The receptors come from a woman aged 40 to 49 in good health and CMV-seronegative.

The rearrangement links TRBV30 to TRBJ1-2; tentatively, D is TRBD1 (6 bases). The length of the CDR3 is 15 residues. Trimming pared 0 bases from V and 4 bases from J, leaving 15 bases between. In germline, CDR1 is GTSNPN, CDR2 SVGIG (reference sequence). Here the CDR3 reads CAWSVGGAGIYGYTF. In DNA form, the CDR3 reads TGTGCCTGGAGTGTCGGGGGGGCCGGGATCTATGGCTACACCTTC. Variable domain in full (rest from reference TRBV30 and TRBJ1-2): SQTIHQWPATLVQPVGSPLSLECTVEGTSNPNLYWYRQAAGRGLQLLFYSVGIGQISSEVPQNLSASRPQDRQFILSSKKLLLSDSGFYLCAWSVGGAGIYGYTFGSGTRLTVV.

The chain couples TRBV5-1 to TRBJ1-2; D may be TRBD1 (6 bases). Trimming left V 3 bases short and J 3 bases short, with 9 bases between. The CDR3 has 13 residues. The germline CDR1 and CDR2 sequences are SGHRS and YFSETQ. This CDR3 reads CASSSGGHYGYTF. Written as DNA, the CDR3 is TGCGCCAGCAGCTCGGGGGGCCACTATGGCTACACCTTC.

This clone showed up just once. The rearrangement links TRBV19 to TRBJ2-1; 7 bases match TRBD2. With 3 bases clipped from V and 8 bases from J, the junction kept 16 bases outside the gene matches. The CDR3 runs to 17 residues. Germline values: CDR1 LNHDA, CDR2 SQIVND (reference sequence). This CDR3 reads CASSIGDPRESYHEQFF. CDR3 bases: TGTGCCAGTAGTATTGGCGACCCGCGGGAGAGTTACCATGAGCAGTTCTTC.

CDR3 sequence (DNA): TGCAGCGTTGAAGAAGTGGGCCCTACTCTTAGAAACACTGAAGCTTTCTTT. Amino acid sequence: CSVEEVGPTLRNTEAFF. V usage is TRBV29-1 and J usage is TRBJ1-1; no clear D gene. Germline CDR1 is SQVTM and CDR2 is ANQGSEA. V lost 0 bases and J lost 2, with 19 bases in between. This CDR3 region has 17 residues.

The rearrangement links TRBV6-1 to TRBJ1-2; D gene uncertain. Germline-derived CDR1 and CDR2 are MNHNS and SASEGT. The CDR3 totals 12 residues. V was trimmed by 4 bases and J by 2 bases, leaving 5 bases between them. The CDR3 loop reads CASSGENYGYTF. CDR3 DNA sequence: TGTGCCAGCAGTGGAGAAAACTATGGCTACACCTTC.

The chain combines TRBV14 with TRBJ1-1, with D hard to call. There are 15 residues in the CDR3. Trimming took off 1 base at V and 8 bases at J, with 17 bases between the two ends. Germline-derived CDR1 and CDR2 are SGHDN and FVKESK. The CDR3 bases are TGTGCCAGCAGCCAAGGTGGCAGGCGTTTGGCCGAAGCTTTCTTT. Its translation: CASSQGGRRLAEAFF.

The chain has TRBV9 and TRBJ2-1; 10 bases map to TRBD2. With 1 base clipped from V and 4 bases from J, the junction kept 2 bases outside the gene matches. The CDR3 runs to 15 residues. Germline CDR1 reads SGDLS; CDR2 reads YYNGEE. The CDR3 DNA reads TGTGCCAGCAGCGTACAAGCGGGAGGGTACAATGAGCAGTTCTTC. Translated, it gives CASSVQAGGYNEQFF.

V and J are TRBV6-1 and TRBJ1-4; perhaps TRBD1 as D (5 bases). Looked up from germline, CDR1 is MNHNS and CDR2 is SASEGT. The CDR3 loop spans 12 amino acids. Trimming took 6 bases from V and 8 from J, leaving 10 bases between them. Here the CDR3 DNA reads TGTGCCAGCAGGGCGGGGGACGAAAAACTGTTTTTT. It specifies CASRAGDEKLFF.

The chain is built from TRBV5-4 and TRBJ1-2; 8 positions agree with TRBD1. The V gene end was trimmed by 0 bases and the J gene end by 7 bases; junction bases not matched to a gene: 11. The V gene's germline CDR1 is SGHNT and CDR2 YYREEE (reference sequence). The length of the CDR3 is 16 residues. CDR3 sequence reads: CASSLGPAGGASGYTF. The CDR3 DNA sequence: TGTGCCAGCAGCTTGGGGCCCGCAGGGGGCGCAAGTGGCTACACCTTC.

The rearrangement joins TRBV7-9 to TRBJ1-1, with D uncertain. Between the trimmed V and J ends, which lost 5 bases and 4 bases, there was a span of 23 bases. CDR3 length: 17 amino acids. Germline V gene sequence: CDR1 SEHNR, CDR2 FQNEAQ (reference sequence). The CDR3 region has the DNA TGTGCCAGCAGCCGCTCGGCCCTCCGGAGAGGGATCACTGAAGCTTTCTTT. The encoded protein is CASSRSALRRGITEAFF.

The V gene is TRBV11-2, the J gene TRBJ2-2; TRBD2 is a possible D gene (6 bases). The CDR3 contains 15 residues. The V gene's germline CDR1 is SGHAT and CDR2 FQNNGV. Trimming pared 8 bases from V and 2 bases from J, leaving 15 bases between. This CDR3 is CASGSGTFNTGELFF. CDR3 bases: TGTGCCAGCGGCTCTGGGACTTTTAACACCGGGGAGCTGTTTTTT.

This sequence joins TRBV6-5 and TRBJ2-2; D gene ambiguous. CDR3 length: 13 amino acids. Trimming cost V 7 bases and J 0 bases, with 6 bases left between them. The germline gives CDR1 MNHEY, CDR2 SVGAGI. The CDR3 DNA is TGTGCCAGCACGGGTCCGAACACCGGGGAGCTGTTTTTT. Translated, it gives CASTGPNTGELFF.

The V and J genes are TRBV19 and TRBJ1-1; a weak D match, TRBD1 (5 bases). The V gene's germline CDR1 is LNHDA and CDR2 SQIVND (reference sequence). The CDR3 contains 17 residues. Trimming removed 0 bases from V and 6 bases from J, with 20 bases in between. CDR3 bases: TGTGCCAGTAGTATAGACCCGGGACTGTCGAGGTGGGCTGAAGCTTTCTTT. Its translation: CASSIDPGLSRWAEAFF.

The chain is built from TRBV5-6 and TRBJ1-1, with D possibly matching TRBD1 (6 bases). Looked up from germline, CDR1 is SGHDT and CDR2 is YYEEEE. Trimming cost V 1 base and J 5 bases, with 12 bases left between them. CDR3 length equals 14 residues. DNA of the CDR3: TGTGCCAGCAGCTTGAGGGGGAGGGGAACTGAAGCTTTCTTT. It encodes CASSLRGRGTEAFF.

This clone was seen only a few times. The chain links TRBV18 to TRBJ2-4; tentatively, D is TRBD2 (5 bases). Per the germline V gene, CDR1 is KGHSH and CDR2 is LQKENI. Trimming took 3 bases from V and 8 from J, leaving 14 bases between them. There are 14 residues in the CDR3. CDR3 sequence: CASSPDAQRDIQYF. The CDR3 DNA follows: TGTGCCAGCTCACCGGACGCTCAGAGGGACATTCAGTACTTC.

The chain combines TRBV5-6 with TRBJ1-2, with D possibly being TRBD1 (5 bases). Germline loops: CDR1 SGHDT, CDR2 YYEEEE. V dropped 1 base and J dropped 3 bases, with 7 bases sitting between them. The CDR3 extends over 13 amino acids. CDR3 amino acids: CASSLPQDYGYTF. DNA of the CDR3: TGTGCCAGCAGCTTGCCACAGGACTATGGCTACACCTTC.

This sequence joins TRBV2 and TRBJ2-6; D gene ambiguous. The CDR3 has 13 amino acids. V gave up 10 bases and J gave up 0 bases, with 7 bases separating them. Germline V gene sequence: CDR1 SNHLY, CDR2 FYNNEI. The CDR3 here is CAILISGANVLTF. CDR3 bases: TGTGCCATCCTAATCTCTGGGGCCAACGTCCTGACTTTC.

In this sample, this clone turned up once. CDR3 protein: CATGRGLAGEGTGELFF. As DNA, the CDR3 is TGTGCCACAGGGCGGGGACTAGCGGGAGAGGGAACCGGGGAGCTGTTTTTT. The chain links TRBV27 to TRBJ2-2; 14 bases map to TRBD2. CDR1 is MNHEY, CDR2 SMNVEV, per germline (reference sequence). There are 17 residues in the CDR3. V trimming: 10 bases; J trimming: 5 bases; junction bases outside the gene matches: 12.

The rearrangement uses TRBV10-3 and TRBJ2-3; 9 nucleotides align to TRBD2. The germline V gene encodes CDR1 ENHRY and CDR2 SYGVKD. This CDR3 is built from 15 residues. Losses at the gene ends were 4 bases for V and 3 bases for J; bases not matched to a gene: 5. The CDR3: CAISVLAGGTDTQYF. The CDR3 DNA reads TGTGCCATCAGTGTGTTGGCGGGAGGGACAGATACGCAGTATTTT.

CDR3 region: CASTLPGGRSNEQFF. The CDR3 nucleotides are TGTGCCAGCACGCTCCCTGGGGGCAGAAGCAATGAGCAGTTCTTC. This chain joins TRBV11-3 and TRBJ2-1, with D tentatively TRBD1 (6 bases). Trimming left V 7 bases short and J 6 bases short, with 19 bases between. Germline V gives CDR1 SGHNT, CDR2 YENEEA. The CDR3 loop spans 15 amino acids.

The chain joins TRBV18 to TRBJ1-1, with D unclear. This CDR3 region has 13 residues. Trimming left V 2 bases short and J 1 base short, with 5 bases between. Per the germline V gene, CDR1 is KGHSH and CDR2 is LQKENI. CDR3 nucleotides: TGTGCCAGCTCACCAGGCTGGAACACTGAAGCTTTCTTT. It encodes CASSPGWNTEAFF.

This chain joins TRBV5-6 and TRBJ2-5; 8 bases align to TRBD1. Losses at the gene ends were 4 bases for V and 5 bases for J; bases not matched to a gene: 10. This CDR3 is built from 15 residues. Germline CDR1 and CDR2: SGHDT and YYEEEE. Written as DNA, the CDR3 is TGTGCCAGCAGCACCGCAGGGGGCCCCGGGGAGACCCAGTACTTC. It codes for CASSTAGGPGETQYF.

The chain employs TRBV5-1 and TRBJ2-7, with a tentative D call TRBD2 (6 bases). The germline V gene encodes CDR1 SGHRS and CDR2 YFSETQ. This CDR3 has 19 amino acids. Deletions cut 0 bases from V and 5 bases from J, with 27 bases between. CDR3 loop: CASSLGRTDYQSPGDEQYF. The CDR3 coding sequence is TGCGCCAGCAGCTTGGGGCGCACTGACTACCAGTCGCCGGGGGACGAGCAGTACTTC.